The entry below gives a single TCR beta chain sequence along with its context. Its specificity is unknown. The CDR3 is 13 residues long. Losses at the gene ends were 8 bases for V and 7 bases for J; bases not matched to a gene: 6. Germline lookup yields CDR1 MGHDK and CDR2 SYGVNS. Ophthalmopathy patients showed a Clinical Activity Score of at least 3, NOSPECS grade of at least 4 and duration under 3 months. RNA transcripts served as the template for amplifying TCR beta CDR3 regions. HTBI primers were employed in a first-round RT-PCR of the TCR CDR3. TCRdb analysed the multiplex PCR reads with MiXCR anew, one entry per CDR3 protein. The data show 490,000 or so distinct CDR3 sequences, just under 20% seen once. These data originate in a study of T cells in Graves' hyperthyroidism and ophthalmopathy. As for the study in general: Peripheral blood was collected at initial diagnosis, before any treatment.

Study conclusions and caveats: Ophthalmopathy was identified by the model a median around 6 months ahead of onset. Stable hyperthyroidism and ophthalmopathy were separated using 13 V-J signatures.

The sequencing input was blood. The source is a man aged 35 to 55 with Graves' ophthalmopathy. The V gene is TRBV25-1, the J gene TRBJ2-3; 10 nucleotides line up with TRBD1. The CDR3 sequence is CASGGQGVNTQYF. CDR3 nucleotides: TGTGCCAGCGGTGGACAGGGGGTAAATACGCAGTATTTT.